These T cell receptor beta chains were read from a single sample in a study of T cells after yellow fever vaccination. Via MiXCR, TCRdb re-called the 5' RACE reads, giving one row per CDR3 protein. The sample contains 300,000 to 400,000 distinct CDR3 sequences, 8.7% of which appear only once. The starting material was PBMCs, obtained on the day of the first yellow fever vaccination. Every receptor here comes from a man younger than 35 who received the YFV17D yellow fever vaccine. Each CDR3 is given with its conserved first and last residue. The D gene is left open where the match is weak. The size entry is marked missing in some rows and otherwise reads once, few, many or a size class.

>TRBV7-2|NA|NA|TRBJ2-1
CASGRGGRYNEQFF
TGTGCCAGCGGTCGCGGGGGCCGATACAATGAGCAGTTCTTC
>TRBV19|many|NA|TRBJ2-1
CASSIRGAGIYNEQFF
TGTGCCAGTAGTATCCGTGGGGCAGGGATCTACAATGAGCAGTTCTTC
>TRBV12-3/TRBV12-4|many|TRBD2|TRBJ2-5
CASSFTRGGRGTQYF
TGTGCCAGCAGTTTTACTCGGGGGGGCCGGGGGACCCAGTACTTC
>TRBV6-2/TRBV6-3|NA|NA|TRBJ2-7
CASTQTGVHEQYF
TGTGCCAGCACCCAAACGGGGGTCCACGAGCAGTACTTC
>TRBV7-2|many|TRBD1|TRBJ2-3
CASSRRGDTQYF
TGTGCCAGCAGCCGCAGGGGGGATACGCAGTATTTT
>TRBV4-3|NA|NA|TRBJ2-1
CASSQDFGTGIPNEQFF
TGCGCCAGCAGCCAAGATTTTGGGACCGGCATTCCCAATGAGCAGTTCTTC
>TRBV20-1|few|TRBD1|TRBJ1-5
CSARHRGQPQHF
TGCAGTGCTAGACACAGGGGACAGCCCCAGCATTTT
>TRBV7-6|NA|NA|TRBJ2-1
CASSPPFDPWVNEQFF
TGTGCCAGCAGCCCACCTTTCGACCCTTGGGTCAATGAGCAGTTCTTC
>TRBV7-2|few|NA|TRBJ1-5
CASSRTVDNQPQHF
TGTGCCAGCAGCCGGACGGTTGACAATCAGCCCCAGCATTTT
>TRBV11-2|many|NA|TRBJ1-5
CASSAHPVSGAESQPQHF
TGTGCCAGCAGCGCCCACCCCGTTTCGGGGGCTGAAAGTCAGCCCCAGCATTTT
>TRBV6-1|many|NA|TRBJ1-2
CASSRAGSYGYTF
TGTGCCAGCAGTCGGGCGGGATCCTATGGCTACACCTTC
>TRBV4-1|NA|TRBD1|TRBJ1-4
CASSHTKSGTVGEKLFF
TGCGCCAGCAGCCACACCAAATCCGGGACAGTTGGTGAAAAACTGTTTTTT
>TRBV2|many|TRBD1|TRBJ1-3
CASSGQGGISGNTIYF
TGTGCCAGCAGCGGACAGGGAGGGATATCTGGAAACACCATATATTTT
>TRBV6-1|many|NA|TRBJ1-3
CASSEQGGNTIYF
TGTGCCAGCAGTGAACAGGGTGGAAACACCATATATTTT
>TRBV3-1|many|NA|TRBJ2-5
CASSFHRDQETQYF
TGTGCCAGCAGCTTCCACAGGGACCAAGAGACCCAGTACTTC
>TRBV3-1|many|TRBD1|TRBJ2-5
CASSRQGAKTQYF
TGTGCCAGCAGTCGACAGGGCGCCAAGACCCAGTACTTC
>TRBV4-2|NA|NA|TRBJ1-5
CASSQGPGDDQPQHF
TGTGCCAGCAGCCAGGGCCCGGGTGACGATCAGCCCCAGCATTTT
>TRBV7-2|NA|NA|TRBJ2-3
CASSLARREDTQYF
TGTGCCAGCAGCTTAGCGCGGCGGGAAGATACGCAGTATTTT
>TRBV3-1|NA|TRBD1|TRBJ1-4
CASSQGTGGEKLFF
TGTGCCAGCAGCCAAGGGACAGGGGGTGAAAAACTGTTTTTT
>TRBV19|few|NA|TRBJ1-5
CASAEGGRQPQHF
TGTGCCAGCGCGGAGGGTGGAAGACAGCCCCAGCATTTT
>TRBV7-2|few|NA|TRBJ2-7
CASSLVTEQYF
TGTGCCAGCAGCTTGGTAACCGAGCAGTACTTC
>TRBV20-1|NA|NA|TRBJ1-3
CSAMDTTTSGNTIYF
TGCAGTGCTATGGACACCACGACCTCTGGAAACACCATATATTTT
>TRBV12-3/TRBV12-4|NA|TRBD2|TRBJ2-7
CASSGAGDLYEQYF
TGTGCCAGCAGTGGGGCGGGGGACCTTTACGAGCAGTACTTC
>TRBV5-1|many|NA|TRBJ1-6
CASSPGHGGLTISPLHF
TGCGCCAGCAGCCCCGGGCATGGGGGCTTAACGATTTCACCCCTCCACTTT
>TRBV19|few|TRBD1|TRBJ1-2
CASSTGTDYGYTF
TGTGCCAGTAGTACGGGGACAGACTATGGCTACACCTTC